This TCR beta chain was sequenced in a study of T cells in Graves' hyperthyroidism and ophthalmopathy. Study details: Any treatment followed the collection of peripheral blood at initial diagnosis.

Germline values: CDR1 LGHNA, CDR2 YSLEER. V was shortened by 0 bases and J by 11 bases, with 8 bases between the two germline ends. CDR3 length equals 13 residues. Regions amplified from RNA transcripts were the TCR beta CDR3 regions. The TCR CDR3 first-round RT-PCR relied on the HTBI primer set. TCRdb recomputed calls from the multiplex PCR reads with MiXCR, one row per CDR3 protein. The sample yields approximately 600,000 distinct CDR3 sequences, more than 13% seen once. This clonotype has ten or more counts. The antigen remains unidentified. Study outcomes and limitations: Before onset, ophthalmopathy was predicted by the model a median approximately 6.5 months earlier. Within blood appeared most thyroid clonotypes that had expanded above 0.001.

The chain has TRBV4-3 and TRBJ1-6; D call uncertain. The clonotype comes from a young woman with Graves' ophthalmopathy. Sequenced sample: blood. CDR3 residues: CASSQDIQAPLHF. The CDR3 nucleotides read TGCGCCAGCAGCCAAGATATCCAGGCACCCCTCCACTTT.